The T cell receptor beta chain described here comes from a study of early T cells in non-severe SARS-CoV-2 infection (TCRdb year 2021). Broadly, across the study: TCR sequencing used bulk RNA from unsorted whole blood, so alpha and beta chains could not be paired.

In its sample, this clonotype was seen a few times. It has no known antigen specificity. No base-level quality is on record; no much larger clone is a single base apart. V lost 5 bases and J lost 1 base; the stretch between them is 9 bases long. Taken from cysteine to phenylalanine, the CDR3 has 14 residues. CDR3 DNA is the only sequence kept; it has 42 bases, read in frame from the first base. Sequences DFQATT (CDR1) and SNEGSKA (CDR2) are obtained from the germline V gene (reference sequence). Paper-wide results and their limitations: Matching against VDJdb was skewed toward anti-spike CD8 responses, likely underestimated virus-specific expansions, and missed private and CD4 specificities.

Set within a cohort of healthcare workers in London, UK, this nested case-control study involved weekly PCR testing of nasopharyngeal swabs along with blood sampling. Healthcare workers were enrolled in the week of the UK lockdown, from 23 to 31 March 2020, and were followed every week for up to roughly 15 weeks. The method behind the library was 5' RACE. Instrument on record: NextSeq 500. To correct for sequencing error and PCR bias, the TCR library protocol tagged individual cDNA molecules with unique molecular identifiers. Sequencing covered both TCR alpha and beta chains, and within each sample the abundances of alpha and beta sequences were tightly co-correlated. Per the source publication's procedure: V gene, J gene and CDR3 annotation of TCR sequences was performed with Decombinator V4. Expanded TCRs were defined as changing significantly between any two time points under a Poisson model with p below 0.0001. TCR abundances were normalised to the total number of TCRs sequenced per sample and were expressed as counts per million. TRAV1-2 paired with TRAJ12, TRAJ20 or TRAJ33 defined MAIT TCRs, while TRAV10 paired with TRAJ18 defined iNKT TCRs. VDJdb, accessed 1 November 2021, was searched for CMV, EBV and SARS-CoV-2 annotated TCRs, with TCRs annotated for multiple antigens excluded. TCRdb's own reprocessing of the public reads used fastp at Q25 and MiXCR and kept productive beta chains. Each record represents a unique CDR3 protein, reported with the most common genes and DNA among its rows. TCRdb, not the original authors, processed these V and J calls. In all, the sample holds 100,000 to 120,000 distinct CDR3 sequences, and around 10% of those were seen once. The ten largest account for around 3.2% of the sample.

This receptor was identified in an adult who was a healthcare worker with PCR-confirmed SARS-CoV-2 infection or an uninfected control (not recorded which). The sequence links TRBV20-1 to TRBJ1-6, with a weak D call of TRBD1 (5 bases match). The specimen was whole blood. The CDR3 region has the sequence CSAGGGSYNSPLHF. The nucleotides read TGCAGTGCTGGCGGGGGGTCCTATAATTCACCCCTCCACTTT.